The subject of this entry is one T cell receptor beta chain. The sample originates from a study of OX40 agonist ivuxolimab in advanced cancers. The length of the CDR3 is 14 residues. V was clipped by 8 bases and J by 4 bases, with 15 bases between them. CDR1 and CDR2 (germline): SNHLY, FYNNEI. The repertoire was sequenced with immunoSEQ multiplex PCR; TCRdb's copy has only in-frame clones and lacks some. The data hold roughly 93,000 clones, with less than 85% observed a single time. The sequence derives from an adult with an advanced solid tumor such as melanoma, head and neck, liver or kidney cancer. V and J are TRBV2 and TRBJ2-4, with D perhaps being TRBD1 or TRBD2 (6 bases each). The sample in question was CD4+ or CD8+ T cells sorted from blood, obtained in a trial of the OX40 agonist ivuxolimab. For the CDR3, the DNA is TGTGCCAGCGGGGGCGGGGCGGGTAAAAACATTCAGTACTTC. This sequence encodes CASGGGAGKNIQYF.